This T cell receptor (beta chain) was recorded in a study of CD8 T cells in ankylosing spondylitis. Study observations and caveats: Characteristic of ankylosing spondylitis blood, it appeared, was a TCR beta motif comprising roughly eight highly homologous variants.

Making the TCR beta libraries involved quantitative 5'-RACE with molecular barcodes. TCRdb re-called the 5' RACE reads with MiXCR, one entry per CDR3 protein. The table includes about 480,000 distinct CDR3 sequences, under 20% detected once. This clonotype appeared a few times. Its antigen is as yet unknown. Sequences were obtained from blood, either unsorted or a sorted T cell fraction (not recorded which). The origin of this receptor is a male donor with ankylosing spondylitis.

DNA of the CDR3: TGTGCCAGCAGAGAGGGGGTCATGAACACTGAAGCTTTCTTT. It specifies CASREGVMNTEAFF. The rearrangement joins TRBV2 to TRBJ1-1, with D perhaps matching TRBD1 (6 bases). Trimming shortened V by 6 bases and J by 0 bases, and 11 bases separated the two germline ends. Germline V gene data show CDR1 as SNHLY and CDR2 as FYNNEI. The CDR3 has 14 amino acids.